The next 6 T cell receptor beta chains were all read from a single sample in a study of cytomegalovirus exposure and HLA in healthy donors. The protocol was immunoSEQ multiplex PCR, while the TCRdb copy is restricted to in-frame clones and leaves out a portion. The profile shows about 88,000 clones, roughly 97% of them singletons. Sequencing input: PBMCs. Receptor source: a man younger than 35 in good health and CMV-seronegative.

V and J are TRBV19 and TRBJ2-7; 7 bases are a match to TRBD1. The junction had 9 bases not matched to a gene; V was cut back by 5 bases and J by 5 bases. This CDR3 has 14 amino acids. Germline V gene data show CDR1 as LNHDA and CDR2 as SQIVND (reference sequence). The CDR3 bases are TGTGCCAGTAGTCGTAACAGGGGTTTCGACGAGCAGTACTTC. It translates to CASSRNRGFDEQYF.

The chain recombines TRBV6-4 with TRBJ2-1; TRBD1 matches at 7 bases. Germline V gene data show CDR1 as MRHNA and CDR2 as SNTAGT. V shed 4 bases and J 9 bases; nucleotides not matched to a gene: 6. The CDR3 sequence is 13 residues long. CDR3 DNA sequence: TGTGCCAGCAGTGTGGGGACAGTTGGTGAGCAGTTCTTC. This gives the protein CASSVGTVGEQFF.

V gene TRBV19 combines with J gene TRBJ2-3; 12 bases agree with TRBD2. CDR3 size: 17 residues. The J segment lost 2 bases and the V segment lost 1 base, leaving 4 bases of the junction unmatched. Germline values: CDR1 LNHDA, CDR2 SQIVND (reference sequence). The CDR3 region has the DNA TGTGCCAGTAGTATAGTAGGACTAGCGGGGATCACAGATACGCAGTATTTT. This codes for CASSIVGLAGITDTQYF.

This chain connects TRBV11-2 to TRBJ2-5, with 7 bases identical to TRBD1. The V gene's germline CDR1 is SGHAT and CDR2 FQNNGV. The J segment lost 4 bases and the V segment lost 1 base, leaving 6 bases of the junction unmatched. The CDR3 runs 15 residues. DNA of the CDR3: TGTGCCAGCAGCTTAGGATACAGGGGAAGAGAGACCCAGTACTTC. This translates into CASSLGYRGRETQYF.

The chain uses TRBV6-5 and TRBJ1-1; 7 positions agree with TRBD1. The CDR3 loop spans 14 amino acids. Trimming took 8 bases from V and 5 from J; bases not matched to a gene: 11. CDR1 and CDR2 (germline): MNHEY, SVGAGI. CDR3 loop: CASGTQGMWTEAFF. In nucleotides, the CDR3 is TGTGCCAGCGGGACACAGGGGATGTGGACTGAAGCTTTCTTT.

The chain couples TRBV6-5 to TRBJ1-1, with D maybe TRBD1 (5 bases). Germline CDR1 reads MNHEY; CDR2 reads SVGAGI. The ends were cut back, 7 bases at V and 3 bases at J, with 18 bases in the middle. The CDR3 consists of 15 residues. CDR3 sequence: CASTPHGGADTEAFF. The CDR3 DNA is TGTGCCAGCACTCCCCACGGAGGGGCAGACACTGAAGCTTTCTTT.